These 17 T cell receptor beta chains share one sample of origin, sequenced in a study of T cell changes during pregnancy in multiple sclerosis. Assay: immunoSEQ multiplex PCR; the TCRdb copy retains only in-frame clones and omits some. The sample contains about 39,000 clones, around 94% of which appear only once. This material consisted of peripheral blood, taken in the third trimester of pregnancy. All receptors come from a female donor with multiple sclerosis, enrolled in a pregnancy study.

The J gene is TRBJ1-6, the V gene TRBV28; a weak D match, TRBD1 (5 bases). The CDR3 has 14 residues. V lost 8 bases and J lost 4, with 12 bases in between. Germline CDR1 MDHEN, CDR2 SYDVKM. Written as DNA, the CDR3 is TGTGCCAGCTATCCGACAGCTTATAATTCACCCCTCCACTTT. This sequence encodes CASYPTAYNSPLHF.

V is TRBV4-1 and J is TRBJ1-4; D not certain. V was pared by 1 base and J by 8 bases, with 20 bases between. Germline-derived CDR1 and CDR2 are MGHRA and YSYEKL. CDR3 size: 17 residues. The CDR3 DNA sequence: TGCGCCAGCAGCCAAGCCCCCTTCGGGTTCCGGGAGGAAAAACTGTTTTTT. This gives the protein CASSQAPFGFREEKLFF.

J is TRBJ1-1 and V is TRBV27, with a weak D call TRBD1 (5 bases). From germline, CDR1 is MNHEY and CDR2 SMNVEV (reference sequence). The CDR3 sequence is 12 residues long. V dropped 1 base and J dropped 11 bases, with 11 bases sitting between them. In nucleotides, the CDR3 is TGTGCCAGCAGTTTATTGGGGGGTGAGGCTTTCTTT. Translation: CASSLLGGEAFF.

The genes are TRBV5-1 and TRBJ1-2; 7 bases match TRBD1. With 4 bases clipped from V and 4 bases from J, the junction kept 7 bases outside the gene matches. Germline CDR1 and CDR2: SGHRS and YFSETQ. This CDR3 spans 14 amino acids. CDR3 in DNA: TGCGCCAGCAGCACGGGACAGAATATCTATGGCTACACCTTC. Its protein product is CASSTGQNIYGYTF. Looking up the rest from reference TRBV5-1 and TRBJ1-2 gives the full variable domain: KAGVTQTPRYLIKTRGQQVTLSCSPISGHRSVSWYQQTPGQGLQFLFEYFSETQRNKGNFPGRFSGRQFSNSRSEMNVSTLELGDSALYLCASSTGQNIYGYTFGSGTRLTVV.

The CDR3 DNA is TGTGCCAGCAGTGGGACAGTTCCTTCGAACACCGGGGAGCTGTTTTTT. It is translated as CASSGTVPSNTGELFF. The chain couples TRBV6-1 to TRBJ2-2; tentative D call: TRBD1 (6 bases). Trimming removed 4 bases from V and 0 bases from J, with 12 bases in between. Looked up from germline, CDR1 is MNHNS and CDR2 is SASEGT. This CDR3 is built from 16 residues.

The chain uses TRBV9 and TRBJ2-2; 8 nucleotides align to TRBD2. Germline V gene data show CDR1 as SGDLS and CDR2 as YYNGEE. V was pared by 2 bases and J by 2 bases, with 5 bases of the junction left unmatched. This CDR3 spans 16 amino acids. This CDR3 reads CASSVSAGGNTGELFF. The CDR3 bases are TGTGCCAGCAGCGTTTCTGCGGGGGGAAACACCGGGGAGCTGTTTTTT. Full variable domain (outside the CDR3, taken from reference TRBV9 and TRBJ2-2): DSGVTQTPKHLITATGQRVTLRCSPRSGDLSVYWYQQSLDQGLQFLIQYYNGEERAKGNILERFSAQQFPDLHSELNLSSLELGDSALYFCASSVSAGGNTGELFFGEGSRLTVL.

The gene calls are TRBV5-5 and TRBJ2-7, with 11 bases aligning to TRBD1. This CDR3 has 15 amino acids. Unmatched junction bases numbered 9, after V lost 7 bases and J lost 3 bases. Germline CDR1 is SGHKS and CDR2 is YYEKEE (reference sequence). This CDR3 is CASRLLGTGGYEQYF. For the CDR3, the DNA is TGTGCCAGCCGTTTATTGGGGACAGGGGGCTACGAGCAGTACTTC.

The chain is built from TRBV27 and TRBJ2-5, with 8 bases lining up with TRBD2. Germline V gene lookup returns CDR1 MNHEY and CDR2 SMNVEV (reference sequence). V lost 2 bases to trimming and J lost 4 bases; unmatched junction nucleotides: 3. CDR3 length: 14 residues. The CDR3 sequence is CASSLTGGRETQYF. The DNA of the CDR3 is TGTGCCAGCAGTTTAACGGGAGGGAGAGAGACCCAGTACTTC.

The chain couples TRBV6-6 to TRBJ1-1; TRBD1 agrees at 7 bases. Germline V lookup: CDR1 MNHNY, CDR2 SVGAGI (reference sequence). With 2 bases clipped from V and 10 bases from J, the junction kept 10 bases outside the gene matches. This CDR3 comprises 14 residues. The DNA of the CDR3 is TGTGCCAGCAGTTACCCCGGGACAGAATTTGGAGCTTTCTTT. Translated, it gives CASSYPGTEFGAFF.

This sequence joins TRBV7-2 and TRBJ1-2; TRBD1 matches 10 bases. The V and J ends lost 5 bases and 8 bases, in that order; junction bases with no gene match: 11. The CDR3 contains 15 residues. CDR1 is SGHTA and CDR2 is FQGNSA in the germline V gene. This CDR3 reads CASSPRDRGLGGYTF. In DNA form, the CDR3 reads TGTGCCAGCAGCCCTCGGGACAGGGGCTTAGGCGGCTACACCTTC.

J is TRBJ2-1 and V is TRBV27; 7 positions agree with TRBD2. V lost 3 bases, J lost 7 bases, and 9 bases stayed unmatched. The CDR3 loop spans 15 amino acids. The germline gives CDR1 MNHEY, CDR2 SMNVEV (reference sequence). The CDR3: CASSFAGTIGNEQFF. CDR3 coding DNA: TGTGCCAGCAGTTTTGCCGGGACTATTGGTAATGAGCAGTTCTTC.

This chain joins TRBV5-1 and TRBJ1-1; D is undetermined. The CDR3 totals 15 residues. The V end lost 6 bases, the J end lost 4 bases, and 19 bases lay between the germline ends. The V gene's germline CDR1 is SGHRS and CDR2 YFSETQ. The CDR3, as DNA: TGCGCCAGCACAGAGGGTGGATCGTTCCGCACTGAAGCTTTCTTT. Translating it yields CASTEGGSFRTEAFF.

V and J are TRBV28 and TRBJ2-5; 9 nucleotides line up with TRBD1. Germline V CDR1 and CDR2: MDHEN, SYDVKM. J lost 2 bases, V lost 5 bases, and 9 bases had no gene match. The CDR3 runs 16 residues. DNA for the CDR3: TGTGCCAGCAGTCCGGACAGGGGACGGGGGCAAGAGACCCAGTACTTC. This sequence encodes CASSPDRGRGQETQYF.

The gene calls are TRBV6-5 and TRBJ1-1, with 7 bases that match TRBD1. The V gene end was trimmed by 0 bases and the J gene end by 2 bases; junction bases not matched to a gene: 6. Germline values: CDR1 MNHEY, CDR2 SVGAGI. The CDR3 spans 16 residues. The CDR3: CASSYSITGANTEAFF. The CDR3 DNA sequence: TGTGCCAGCAGTTACTCGATTACAGGGGCCAACACTGAAGCTTTCTTT.

The CDR3 bases are TGTGCCAGCAGCGTCGGGGGTGAGCAGTTCTTC. It encodes CASSVGGEQFF. The genes are TRBV5-5 and TRBJ2-1; the D gene is possibly TRBD2 (6 bases). The CDR3 has 11 amino acids. Germline V lookup: CDR1 SGHKS, CDR2 YYEKEE (reference sequence). V dropped 4 bases and J dropped 9 bases, with 8 bases sitting between them.

The CDR3 sequence: CASSLVQLNSPLHF. CDR3 in DNA: TGTGCCAGCAGCTTAGTACAGCTTAATTCACCCCTCCACTTT. The V and J genes are TRBV11-3 and TRBJ1-6; D unclear. The CDR3 extends over 14 amino acids. Germline CDR1 reads SGHNT; CDR2 reads YENEEA. Trimming cost V 1 base and J 6 bases, with 7 bases left between them.

In DNA form, the CDR3 reads TGTGCCAGCAGCCAAGACATGGGGAGGACTGAAGCTTTCTTT. Translation: CASSQDMGRTEAFF. This chain links TRBV14 with TRBJ1-1; D gene ambiguous. The CDR3 covers 14 residues. Between the trimmed V and J ends, which lost 0 bases and 5 bases, there was a span of 10 bases. In germline, CDR1 is SGHDN, CDR2 FVKESK.